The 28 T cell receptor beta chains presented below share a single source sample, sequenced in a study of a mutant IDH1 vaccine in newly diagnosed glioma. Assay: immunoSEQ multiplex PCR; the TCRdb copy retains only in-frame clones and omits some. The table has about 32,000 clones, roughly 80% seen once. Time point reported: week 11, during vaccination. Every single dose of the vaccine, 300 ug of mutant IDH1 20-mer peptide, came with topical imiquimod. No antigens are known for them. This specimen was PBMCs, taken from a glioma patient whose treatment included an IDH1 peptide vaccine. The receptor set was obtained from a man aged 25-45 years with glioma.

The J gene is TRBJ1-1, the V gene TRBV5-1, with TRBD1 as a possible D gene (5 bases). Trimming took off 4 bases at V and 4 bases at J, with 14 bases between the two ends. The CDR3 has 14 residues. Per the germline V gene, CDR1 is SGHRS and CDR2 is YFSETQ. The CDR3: CASSPHRGGTEAFF. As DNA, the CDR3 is TGCGCCAGCAGCCCTCATAGGGGAGGCACTGAAGCTTTCTTT.

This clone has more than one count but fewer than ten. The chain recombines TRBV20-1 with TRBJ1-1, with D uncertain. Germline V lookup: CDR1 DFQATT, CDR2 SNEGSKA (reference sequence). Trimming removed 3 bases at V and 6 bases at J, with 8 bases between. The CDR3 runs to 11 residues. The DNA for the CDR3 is TGCAGTGCTAGGCGGCCACCTGAAGCTTTCTTT. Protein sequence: CSARRPPEAFF.

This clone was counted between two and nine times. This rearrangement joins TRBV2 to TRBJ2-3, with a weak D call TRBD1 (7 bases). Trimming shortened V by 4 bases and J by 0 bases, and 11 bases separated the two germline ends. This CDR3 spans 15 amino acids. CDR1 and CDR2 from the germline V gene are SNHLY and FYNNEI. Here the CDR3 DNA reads TGTGCCAGCAGTGGCGGGACAGCCAGCACAGATACGCAGTATTTT. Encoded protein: CASSGGTASTDTQYF.

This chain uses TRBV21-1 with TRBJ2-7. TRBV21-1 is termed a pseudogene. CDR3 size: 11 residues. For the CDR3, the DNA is TGTGCCAGCAGCACATCCGTTGAGCAGTACTTC. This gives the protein CASSTSVEQYF.

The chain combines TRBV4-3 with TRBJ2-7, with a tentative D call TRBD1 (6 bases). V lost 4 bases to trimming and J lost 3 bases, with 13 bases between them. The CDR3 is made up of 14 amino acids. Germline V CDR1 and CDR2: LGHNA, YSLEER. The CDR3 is CASSPGAGNYEQYF. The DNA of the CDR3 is TGCGCCAGCAGCCCAGGGGCTGGGAACTACGAGCAGTACTTC.

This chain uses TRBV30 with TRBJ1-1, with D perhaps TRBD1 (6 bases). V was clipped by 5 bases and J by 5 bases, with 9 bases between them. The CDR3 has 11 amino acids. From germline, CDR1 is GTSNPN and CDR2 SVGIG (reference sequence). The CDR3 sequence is CAWFGQTEAFF. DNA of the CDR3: TGTGCCTGGTTTGGACAGACTGAAGCTTTCTTT. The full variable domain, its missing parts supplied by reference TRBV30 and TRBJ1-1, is SQTIHQWPATLVQPVGSPLSLECTVEGTSNPNLYWYRQAAGRGLQLLFYSVGIGQISSEVPQNLSASRPQDRQFILSSKKLLLSDSGFYLCAWFGQTEAFFGQGTRLTVV.

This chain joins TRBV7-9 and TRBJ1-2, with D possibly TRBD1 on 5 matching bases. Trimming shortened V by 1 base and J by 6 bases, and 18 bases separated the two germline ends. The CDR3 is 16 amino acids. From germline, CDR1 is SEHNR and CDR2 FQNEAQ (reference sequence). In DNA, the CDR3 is TGTGCCAGCAGCTTAGACGGGCAGGGTCTTTTCCATGGCTACACCTTC. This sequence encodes CASSLDGQGLFHGYTF. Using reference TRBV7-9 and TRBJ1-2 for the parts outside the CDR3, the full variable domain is DTGVSQNPRHKITKRGQNVTFRCDPISEHNRLYWYRQTLGQGPEFLTYFQNEAQLEKSRLLSDRFSAERPKGSFSTLEIQRTEQGDSAMYLCASSLDGQGLFHGYTFGSGTRLTVV.

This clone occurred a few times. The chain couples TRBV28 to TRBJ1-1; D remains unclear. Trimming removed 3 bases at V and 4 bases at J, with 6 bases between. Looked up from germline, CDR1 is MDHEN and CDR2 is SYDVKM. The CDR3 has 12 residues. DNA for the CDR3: TGTGCCAGCAGTTTCGAGGTCACTGAAGCTTTCTTT. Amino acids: CASSFEVTEAFF.

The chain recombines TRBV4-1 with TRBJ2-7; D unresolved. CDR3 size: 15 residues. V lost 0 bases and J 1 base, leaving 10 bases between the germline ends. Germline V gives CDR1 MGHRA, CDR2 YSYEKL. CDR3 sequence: CASSQDTGRSYEQYF. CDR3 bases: TGCGCCAGCAGCCAAGATACTGGCCGGTCCTACGAGCAGTACTTC.

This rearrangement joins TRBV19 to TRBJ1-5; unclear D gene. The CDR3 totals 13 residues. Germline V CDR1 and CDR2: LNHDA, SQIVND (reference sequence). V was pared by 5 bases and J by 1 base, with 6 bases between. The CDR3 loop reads CASSGQSNQPQHF. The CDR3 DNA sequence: TGTGCCAGTAGTGGGCAGAGCAATCAGCCCCAGCATTTT.

This CDR3 reads CASSFRIRDGTYEQYF. CDR3 sequence (DNA): TGTGCCAGCAGTTTTCGAATCCGGGACGGGACCTACGAGCAGTACTTC. V is TRBV28 and J is TRBJ2-7; D is perhaps TRBD1 or TRBD2 (5 bases each). Trimming took 3 bases from V and 2 from J, leaving 17 bases between them. The length of the CDR3 is 16 residues. Germline loops: CDR1 MDHEN, CDR2 SYDVKM.

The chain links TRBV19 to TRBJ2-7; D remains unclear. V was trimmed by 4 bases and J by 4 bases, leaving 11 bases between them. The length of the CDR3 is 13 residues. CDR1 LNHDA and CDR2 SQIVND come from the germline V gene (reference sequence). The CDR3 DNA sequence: TGTGCCAGTAGTAGGCAGTACTTTTACGAGCAGTACTTC. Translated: CASSRQYFYEQYF.

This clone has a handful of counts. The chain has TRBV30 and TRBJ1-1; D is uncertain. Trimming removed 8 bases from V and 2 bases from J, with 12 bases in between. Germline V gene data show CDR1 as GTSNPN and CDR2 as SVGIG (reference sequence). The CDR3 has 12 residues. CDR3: CAGTNRNTEAFF. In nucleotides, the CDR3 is TGTGCCGGTACAAACCGAAACACTGAAGCTTTCTTT.

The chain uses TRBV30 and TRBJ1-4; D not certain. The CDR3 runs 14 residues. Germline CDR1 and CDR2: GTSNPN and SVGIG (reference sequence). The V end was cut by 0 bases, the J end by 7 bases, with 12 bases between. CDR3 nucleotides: TGTGCCTGGAGTGTACTAGGGCGGGTTGAAAAACTGTTTTTT. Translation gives CAWSVLGRVEKLFF.

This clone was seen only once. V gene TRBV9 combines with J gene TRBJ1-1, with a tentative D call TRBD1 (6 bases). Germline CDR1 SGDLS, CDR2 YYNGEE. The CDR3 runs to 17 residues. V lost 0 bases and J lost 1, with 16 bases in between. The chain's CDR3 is CASSVAEGGFGNTEAFF. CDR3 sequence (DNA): TGTGCCAGCAGCGTAGCTGAGGGGGGTTTTGGGAACACTGAAGCTTTCTTT.

The CDR3 DNA sequence: TGTGCCATCAGTGAGGCCAGCCTCACAGATACGCAGTATTTT. Translating gives CAISEASLTDTQYF. V and J are TRBV10-3 and TRBJ2-3; D not certain. V was cut by 2 bases and J by 2 bases, with 8 bases left in between. The length of the CDR3 is 14 residues. Germline V gene data show CDR1 as ENHRY and CDR2 as SYGVKD.

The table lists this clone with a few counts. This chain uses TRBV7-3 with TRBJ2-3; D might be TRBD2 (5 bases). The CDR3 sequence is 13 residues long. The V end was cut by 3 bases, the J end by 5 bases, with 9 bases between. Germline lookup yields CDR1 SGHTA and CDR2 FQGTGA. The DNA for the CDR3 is TGTGCCAGCAGCTTTTCGCGGGTAGATACGCAGTATTTT. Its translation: CASSFSRVDTQYF.

CDR3 sequence: CASSLAGWTEYF. Written as DNA, the CDR3 is TGTGCCAGCAGCTTGGCCGGGTGGACGGAGTATTTT. The V call is TRBV5-6, the J call TRBJ2-3; D unclear. Trimming left V 0 bases short and J 13 bases short, with 12 bases between. This CDR3 has 12 amino acids. CDR1 and CDR2 (germline): SGHDT, YYEEEE.

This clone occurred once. The CDR3 protein is CASSEALHSATEAFF. The CDR3 DNA sequence: TGTGCCAGCAGTGAAGCGCTTCACAGTGCCACTGAAGCTTTCTTT. The chain links TRBV2 to TRBJ1-1, with D hard to call. Germline V gene sequence: CDR1 SNHLY, CDR2 FYNNEI. This CDR3 has 15 residues. V was shortened by 0 bases and J by 4 bases, with 12 bases between the two germline ends.

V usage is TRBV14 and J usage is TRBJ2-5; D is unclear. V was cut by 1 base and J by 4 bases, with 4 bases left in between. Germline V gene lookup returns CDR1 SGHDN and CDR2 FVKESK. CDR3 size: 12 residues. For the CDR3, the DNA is TGTGCCAGCAGCCAAGTCACAGAGACCCAGTACTTC. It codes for CASSQVTETQYF.

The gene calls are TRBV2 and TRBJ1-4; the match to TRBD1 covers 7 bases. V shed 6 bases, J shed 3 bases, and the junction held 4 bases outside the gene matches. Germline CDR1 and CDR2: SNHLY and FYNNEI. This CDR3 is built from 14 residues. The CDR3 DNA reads TGTGCCAGCAGCGAGGGGGCGGCTAATGAAAAACTGTTTTTT. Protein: CASSEGAANEKLFF.

The DNA for the CDR3 is TGCGCCAGCAGTTCACAGACTAGCGGGAGTGGAGAGACCCAGTACTTC. Translated: CASSSQTSGSGETQYF. The V gene is TRBV5-1, the J gene TRBJ2-5, with 12 nucleotides matching TRBD2. The CDR3 is made up of 16 amino acids. Per germline, CDR1 SGHRS and CDR2 YFSETQ. Trimming took 5 bases from V and 4 from J; bases not matched to a gene: 9.

CDR3 DNA: TGTGCCAGCAGCTTGGACCCCGGGACAAGCTCTGGAAACACCATATATTTT. Amino acid sequence: CASSLDPGTSSGNTIYF. This chain joins TRBV5-6 and TRBJ1-3, with D tentatively TRBD1 (6 bases). Germline V gene lookup returns CDR1 SGHDT and CDR2 YYEEEE. The V end was cut by 0 bases, the J end by 0 bases, with 13 bases between. This CDR3 has 17 amino acids.

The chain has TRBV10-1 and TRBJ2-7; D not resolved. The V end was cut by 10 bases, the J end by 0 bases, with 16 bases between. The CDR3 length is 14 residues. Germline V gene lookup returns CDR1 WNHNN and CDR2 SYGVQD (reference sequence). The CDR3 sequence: CAIPTLQPSYEQYF. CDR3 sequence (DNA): TGCGCCATCCCAACCCTACAACCCTCCTACGAGCAGTACTTC.

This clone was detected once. The CDR3 spells CASSKEETQYF. The CDR3 nucleotides read TGCGCCAGCAGCAAAGAAGAGACCCAGTACTTC. This chain links TRBV5-1 with TRBJ2-5, with D hard to call. The CDR3 consists of 11 residues. Trimming stripped 4 bases from V and 3 bases from J, with 4 bases between. CDR1 and CDR2 (germline): SGHRS, YFSETQ.

As DNA, the CDR3 is TGTGCCAGCGTCCGACTCCCCCGGGACACCGGGGAGCTGTTTTTT. Encoded protein: CASVRLPRDTGELFF. The J gene is TRBJ2-2, the V gene TRBV7-9; D is uncertain. V shed 8 bases and J shed 3 bases, with 16 bases lying between them. Germline CDR1 reads SEHNR; CDR2 reads FQNEAQ (reference sequence). The CDR3 is made up of 15 amino acids.

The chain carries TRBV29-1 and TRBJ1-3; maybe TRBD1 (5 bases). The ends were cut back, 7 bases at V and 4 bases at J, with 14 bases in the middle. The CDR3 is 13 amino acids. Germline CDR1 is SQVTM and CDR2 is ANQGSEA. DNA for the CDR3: TGCAGCGCCGGGACGGTGGGCGGAAACACCATATATTTT. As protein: CSAGTVGGNTIYF.

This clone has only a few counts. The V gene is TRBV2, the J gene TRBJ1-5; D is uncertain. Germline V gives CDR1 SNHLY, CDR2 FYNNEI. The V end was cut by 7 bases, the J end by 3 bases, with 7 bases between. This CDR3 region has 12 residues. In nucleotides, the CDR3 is TGTGCCAGCACCAGTGCCAATCAGCCCCAGCATTTT. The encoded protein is CASTSANQPQHF.